This entry describes one T cell receptor beta chain. This clone has only a few counts. Its binding antigen is unknown. One base away there is no much larger clone; base qualities are not given. Roughly 540 nanograms of biopsy DNA per sample were submitted for commercial TCRB immunosequencing. CDR3 regions were amplified from genomic DNA by Adaptive Biotechnology using a two-step, amplification bias-controlled multiplex PCR. In the first PCR, primers covered every V and J gene segment, and in the second PCR, barcodes and Illumina adapters were added. An Illumina instrument was used to sequence the CDR3 libraries. In the source study's methods: The analysis used both the pipelines supplied by the vendor and custom analysis of the raw data in R/Bioconductor with R version 3.3.0. Clonality, which ranges from 0 to 1, was calculated as the inverse of the normalised Shannon entropy across all productive clones. The repertoire share taken up by the top 100 clones defined high-frequency clones, and only clones that passed a 95% confidence test were kept. Overlap between samples was measured with the Morisita-Horn index, while repertoire diversity was measured with the Simpson index. Imported from immuneACCESS, the table was reduced by TCRdb to in-frame sequences with V and J called. These copies leave out some clones; in studies compared against another copy, an unresolved V gene accounts for under half, and the cause of the remainder is not known. V and J calls and clone size are copied from that table; D and trimming were computed from the DNA. This sample lists 14,000 or so clones; around 78% were detected once. Of the sample, 4% to 5.5% falls within the top ten clones.

This record belongs to a study of T cell repertoires in ileal Crohn's disease (dated by TCRdb to the late 2010s). Describing the broader study: Median disease duration was around eight years, and 30% to 45% of patients were identified as active smokers at the time of surgery. Every patient underwent surgery because of a complication, which was stricturing disease in roughly 60% and penetrating disease in 39%. Postoperative therapy was given to about half of the patients, with thiopurines administered to under 13 patients and anti-TNF agents administered to some 17 patients. TCR repertoire analysis was performed in just over 55 Crohn's disease patients drawn from a prospective multicentre cohort. The study was conducted in parallel with a multicentre cohort that was designed to identify predictors of early endoscopic recurrence following ileocolonic resection. Endoscopic postoperative recurrence was defined by a Rutgeerts score above i0. A total of approximately 170 mucosal samples from around 60 patients were sequenced, collected from several sites on the surgical specimen as well as at postoperative endoscopy. The paper as a whole reports these results and caveats: Compared with CD4 T cells, sorted CD8 T cells contained more high-frequency clones, which suggests that the mucosal expansions were mostly CD8. Mucosal CD4 and CD8 T cells were sorted and sequenced only in a subgroup of patients, whose size was not stated. A significantly higher proportion of clonal expansions was observed in active smokers at surgery than in non-smokers (approximately 26% vs 20%, p=0.02). Higher percentages of high-frequency clones at the time of surgery were linked to endoscopic recurrence, and every patient with clonality above 26.8% (18/57) had recurrence.

Adults with ileal or ileocolonic Crohn's disease for whom ileocolonic resection was indicated were considered eligible. Before DNA extraction, whole ileal mucosal biopsies were kept frozen at -80 degrees C. Genomic DNA was extracted from frozen whole biopsies using a TRizol-based method and was quantified with a NanoDrop 2000 spectrophotometer. From its cysteine to its phenylalanine, the CDR3 spans 16 amino acids. Only the CDR3 portion is preserved as DNA: 48 bases, with reading frame beginning at the first base. V is reduced by 3 bases and J by 3 bases, leaving a spacing of 14 bases between them. CDR1 WNHNN and CDR2 SYGVQD are derived from the germline V gene (reference sequence).

The receptor's source is an adult with Crohn's disease. Sequenced material: ileal tissue. The sequence links TRBV10-1 to TRBJ1-4; the D gene is perhaps TRBD1, on 5 matching bases. The CDR3 reads CASSEGDAYSNEKLFF. The DNA sequence reads TGCGCCAGCAGTGAAGGGGATGCTTATTCTAATGAAAAACTGTTTTTT.